The text below deals with one TCR beta chain. These data originate in a study of T cell changes during pregnancy in multiple sclerosis. Looked up from germline, CDR1 is MNHNY and CDR2 is SVGAGI (reference sequence). Trimming removed 0 bases from V and 1 base from J, with 7 bases in between. The CDR3 runs to 15 residues. This table comes from immunoSEQ multiplex PCR, and its TCRdb copy is limited to in-frame clones, with some not included. This sample has about 36,000 clones; over 75% occur once, and the top ten carry roughly 12%. The gene calls are TRBV6-6 and TRBJ2-1, with a weak D call TRBD2 (5 bases). The sample was CD8+ T cells from peripheral blood mononuclear cells, taken in the third trimester of pregnancy. This sequence originates from a female donor with multiple sclerosis, enrolled in a pregnancy study. The DNA of the CDR3 is TGTGCCAGCAGTTACTCGTCGGGGTCCTACAATGAGCAGTTCTTC. It is translated as CASSYSSGSYNEQFF.